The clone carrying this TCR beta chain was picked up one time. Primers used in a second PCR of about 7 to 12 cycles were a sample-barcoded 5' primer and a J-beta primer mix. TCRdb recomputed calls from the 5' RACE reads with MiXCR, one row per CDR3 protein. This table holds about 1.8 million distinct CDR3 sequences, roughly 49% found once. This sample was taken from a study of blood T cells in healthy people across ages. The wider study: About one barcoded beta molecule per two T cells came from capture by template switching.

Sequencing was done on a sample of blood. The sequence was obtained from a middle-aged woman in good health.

CDR3 residues: CASSPATRALTDTQYF. Here the CDR3 DNA reads TGTGCCAGCAGCCCCGCCACCCGCGCTCTCACAGATACGCAGTATTTT. The chain couples TRBV7-8 to TRBJ2-3; D gene ambiguous. Germline loops: CDR1 SGHVS, CDR2 FQNEAQ. V was cut by 5 bases and J by 2 bases, with 17 bases left in between. The CDR3 spans 16 residues.